This T cell receptor beta chain is drawn from a study of radiation and T cells in renal cell carcinoma. With 5 bases removed from V and 0 bases from J, the gap between germline ends came to 16 bases. Germline V lookup: CDR1 MNHEY, CDR2 SMNVEV (reference sequence). The CDR3 sequence is 17 residues long. As to treatment: 15 Gy SBRT to primary tumor, nephrectomy 4 weeks later. Nephrectomy followed 15 Gy stereotactic body radiation by 4 weeks. TCRdb keeps only in-frame clones here, not all; method: immunoSEQ multiplex PCR. The data show 15,000 to 20,000 clones, with approximately 51% seen just once and 30% to 50% held by the top ten.

The sequencing here drew on tumor tissue, taken from a patient whose treatment included radiotherapy and nephrectomy. This clonotype originated in a woman aged 55-70 years with renal cell carcinoma. V gene TRBV27 combines with J gene TRBJ2-2; perhaps TRBD1 as D (5 bases). CDR3 sequence reads: CASSLSLDTANTGELFF. CDR3 nucleotides: TGTGCCAGCAGTCTTAGTTTGGACACCGCGAACACCGGGGAGCTGTTTTTT.